A single sample gave rise to the 32 T cell receptor beta chains below, sequenced in a study of blood T cell repertoires in COVID-19. Assay: immunoSEQ multiplex PCR; the TCRdb copy retains only in-frame clones and omits some. Of about 73,000 clones listed, approximately 92% are singletons. The material sequenced was peripheral blood. The receptors were sampled from a man at least 80 years old with acute or convalescent COVID-19.

The chain combines TRBV19 with TRBJ1-6; D perhaps matches TRBD1 (5 bases). The germline V gene encodes CDR1 LNHDA and CDR2 SQIVND (reference sequence). The CDR3 runs 18 residues. The V gene lost 3 bases and the J gene lost 0 bases, with 15 bases spanning the gap. CDR3 residues: CASSIMIAGLSYNSPLHF. The CDR3 nucleotides are TGTGCCAGTAGTATCATGATCGCGGGGCTCTCCTATAATTCACCCCTCCACTTT.

This clone appeared once. The chain joins TRBV5-1 to TRBJ2-1, with no clear D. Germline lookup yields CDR1 SGHRS and CDR2 YFSETQ. V was cut by 4 bases and J by 0 bases, with 8 bases left in between. CDR3 length equals 14 residues. CDR3 residues: CASSQVSSYNEQFF. Written as DNA, the CDR3 is TGCGCCAGCAGCCAGGTTAGCTCCTACAATGAGCAGTTCTTC. Using reference TRBV5-1 and TRBJ2-1 for the parts outside the CDR3, the full variable domain is KAGVTQTPRYLIKTRGQQVTLSCSPISGHRSVSWYQQTPGQGLQFLFEYFSETQRNKGNFPGRFSGRQFSNSRSEMNVSTLELGDSALYLCASSQVSSYNEQFFGPGTRLTVL.

This clone has only one observation. The V call is TRBV18, the J call TRBJ2-2; tentative D call: TRBD1 (5 bases). CDR3 size: 13 residues. The V end was cut by 4 bases, the J end by 6 bases, with 9 bases between. Germline V gene data show CDR1 as KGHSH and CDR2 as LQKENI. DNA for the CDR3: TGTGCCAGCTCACAGGGGATAGCCGGGGAGCTGTTTTTT. As protein: CASSQGIAGELFF.

This clone was detected only once. The chain links TRBV9 to TRBJ2-3, with 9 bases fitting TRBD2. The ends lost 4 bases at V and 4 bases at J; junction bases unmatched: 19. The CDR3 consists of 19 residues. CDR1 SGDLS and CDR2 YYNGEE come from the germline V gene. Here the CDR3 reads CASSRLTSVPLAGADTQYF. The CDR3 DNA follows: TGTGCCAGCAGCCGCCTTACCTCTGTTCCACTAGCGGGCGCAGATACGCAGTATTTT. Complete variable domain (other parts from reference TRBV9 and TRBJ2-3): DSGVTQTPKHLITATGQRVTLRCSPRSGDLSVYWYQQSLDQGLQFLIQYYNGEERAKGNILERFSAQQFPDLHSELNLSSLELGDSALYFCASSRLTSVPLAGADTQYFGPGTRLTVL.

The V gene is TRBV2, the J gene TRBJ1-4; no reliable D call. Germline V CDR1 and CDR2: SNHLY, FYNNEI. Trimming cost V 1 base and J 8 bases, with 8 bases left between them. The length of the CDR3 is 13 residues. The CDR3 region is CASSEGWREKLFF. CDR3 nucleotide sequence: TGTGCCAGCAGTGAAGGGTGGCGGGAAAAACTGTTTTTT.

V and J are TRBV11-2 and TRBJ1-1; the D gene is possibly TRBD1 (5 bases). CDR1 is SGHAT and CDR2 is FQNNGV in the germline V gene. V dropped 5 bases and J dropped 0 bases, with 13 bases sitting between them. This CDR3 is built from 15 residues. The CDR3: CASSPDSKLNTEAFF. In nucleotides, the CDR3 is TGTGCCAGCAGCCCCGACAGTAAATTGAACACTGAAGCTTTCTTT.

This chain connects TRBV30 to TRBJ1-5; 8 positions agree with TRBD1. The V and J ends lost 3 bases and 7 bases, in that order; junction bases with no gene match: 5. Germline V lookup: CDR1 GTSNPN, CDR2 SVGIG (reference sequence). CDR3 length: 13 residues. DNA for the CDR3: TGTGCCTGGAGCGGACAGGGAACCCAGCCCCAGCATTTT. Protein sequence: CAWSGQGTQPQHF.

The chain combines TRBV2 with TRBJ2-1; 9 bases are shared with TRBD2. CDR1 is SNHLY and CDR2 is FYNNEI in the germline V gene. This CDR3 region has 15 residues. After removal of 6 bases from V and 3 bases from J, the junction contained 6 bases not matched to a gene. The CDR3 spells CASSASSGIYNEQFF. CDR3 sequence (DNA): TGTGCCAGCAGCGCTTCTAGCGGGATCTACAATGAGCAGTTCTTC.

The V gene is TRBV2, the J gene TRBJ2-3; 8 nucleotides line up with TRBD2. Trimming took 10 bases from V and 4 from J; bases not matched to a gene: 7. CDR3 size: 13 residues. Germline CDR1 reads SNHLY; CDR2 reads FYNNEI. The CDR3 sequence is CANPRGAADTQYF. Written as DNA, the CDR3 is TGTGCCAACCCGCGGGGGGCGGCAGATACGCAGTATTTT.

The gene calls are TRBV30 and TRBJ1-4, with 10 bases fitting TRBD1. The CDR3 totals 14 residues. Germline V CDR1 and CDR2: GTSNPN, SVGIG (reference sequence). The junction had 2 bases not matched to a gene; V was cut back by 2 bases and J by 5 bases. CDR3 loop: CAWSRTGGNEKLFF. The CDR3 DNA sequence: TGTGCCTGGAGTAGGACAGGGGGAAATGAAAAACTGTTTTTT.

This clone has only one observation. The V gene is TRBV30, the J gene TRBJ1-1; possible D gene TRBD1, 5 bases. CDR3 size: 14 residues. Trimming stripped 6 bases from V and 0 bases from J, with 14 bases between. Germline V lookup: CDR1 GTSNPN, CDR2 SVGIG (reference sequence). The CDR3 region has the DNA TGTGCCTGCCTTGGGGGGTTCATGAACACTGAAGCTTTCTTT. It translates to CACLGGFMNTEAFF.

The chain is built from TRBV6-5 and TRBJ1-5; 8 positions match TRBD1. V shed 6 bases, J shed 6 bases, and the junction held 1 base outside the gene matches. The germline V gene encodes CDR1 MNHEY and CDR2 SVGAGI. This CDR3 spans 12 amino acids. Here the CDR3 reads CASRTGVQPQHF. The CDR3 DNA reads as TGTGCCAGCAGGACAGGGGTTCAGCCCCAGCATTTT.

This rearrangement joins TRBV19 to TRBJ1-4; tentatively, D is TRBD1 (6 bases). Between the trimmed V and J ends, which lost 5 bases and 3 bases, there was a span of 10 bases. Germline CDR1 reads LNHDA; CDR2 reads SQIVND (reference sequence). CDR3 length equals 14 residues. The CDR3 sequence is CASSVDRSNEKLFF. The CDR3 DNA follows: TGTGCCAGTAGTGTGGACAGATCTAATGAAAAACTGTTTTTT.

The chain combines TRBV6-5 with TRBJ1-1, with TRBD1 identical over 8 bases. The CDR3 runs 14 residues. CDR1 and CDR2 (germline): MNHEY, SVGAGI. Trimming took 5 bases from V and 2 from J; bases not matched to a gene: 4. The CDR3 loop is CASSRGTGNTEAFF. DNA for the CDR3: TGTGCCAGCAGTCGTGGGACAGGAAACACTGAAGCTTTCTTT.

This chain links TRBV2 with TRBJ2-7; 7 bases line up with TRBD1. Trimming took 4 bases from V and 3 from J; bases not matched to a gene: 6. The CDR3 is made up of 14 amino acids. In germline, CDR1 is SNHLY, CDR2 FYNNEI. The CDR3 region is CASSVQGVFYEQYF. The CDR3 coding sequence is TGTGCCAGCAGTGTCCAGGGGGTCTTCTACGAGCAGTACTTC.

The V and J genes are TRBV5-1 and TRBJ2-5; 8 nucleotides match TRBD1. V was pared by 4 bases and J by 5 bases, with 7 bases of the junction left unmatched. CDR3 length: 14 residues. Germline values: CDR1 SGHRS, CDR2 YFSETQ. In DNA form, the CDR3 reads TGCGCCAGCAGCATAACAGGGGGTTCGGAGACCCAGTACTTC. Translating it yields CASSITGGSETQYF.

The V gene is TRBV9, the J gene TRBJ2-7, with a tentative D call TRBD1 (6 bases). Germline V lookup: CDR1 SGDLS, CDR2 YYNGEE. CDR3 length equals 15 residues. Trimming stripped 0 bases from V and 7 bases from J, with 17 bases between. The CDR3 loop is CASSVDGNRAQEQYF. The CDR3 nucleotides are TGTGCCAGCAGCGTAGACGGGAACAGGGCTCAAGAGCAGTACTTC.

This sequence joins TRBV11-2 and TRBJ1-1, with a weak D call TRBD1 (5 bases). The V end lost 5 bases, the J end lost 0 bases, and 7 bases lay between the germline ends. This CDR3 is 13 amino acids long. CDR1 and CDR2 from the germline V gene are SGHAT and FQNNGV. The CDR3 loop is CASSPTVNTEAFF. CDR3 in DNA: TGTGCCAGCAGCCCGACAGTGAACACTGAAGCTTTCTTT.

CDR3 residues: CASSYFGTSSSYNSPLHF. The CDR3 DNA reads TGTGCCAGCAGTTACTTTGGGACATCAAGCTCCTATAATTCACCCCTCCACTTT. The chain carries TRBV6-2 or TRBV6-3 and TRBJ1-6; D might be TRBD1 (6 bases). The CDR3 covers 18 residues. In germline, CDR1 is MNHEY, CDR2 SVGEGT. Trimming took 1 base from V and 0 from J, leaving 13 bases between them.

The V and J genes are TRBV4-1 and TRBJ1-5; D remains ambiguous. Germline V gives CDR1 MGHRA, CDR2 YSYEKL. The CDR3 spans 15 residues. V lost 0 bases and J 3 bases, leaving 9 bases between the germline ends. CDR3 residues: CASSQEGRDNQPQHF. The CDR3 DNA follows: TGCGCCAGCAGCCAAGAGGGGAGGGACAATCAGCCCCAGCATTTT.

The genes are TRBV27 and TRBJ2-1; 8 bases align to TRBD2. The germline CDR1 and CDR2 sequences are MNHEY and SMNVEV (reference sequence). Trimming cost V 6 bases and J 4 bases; bases outside gene matches: 8. CDR3 length equals 15 residues. CDR3 in amino acids: CASSPDGGEYNEQFF. The CDR3 DNA follows: TGTGCCAGCAGCCCCGACGGGGGGGAATACAATGAGCAGTTCTTC.

CDR3 sequence: CASQGDRNFYTF. Written as DNA, the CDR3 is TGTGCCAGTCAGGGGGACCGCAACTTCTACACCTTC. The V call is TRBV19, the J call TRBJ1-2; 7 nucleotides agree with TRBD1. The CDR3 consists of 12 residues. The V and J ends lost 8 bases and 10 bases, in that order; junction bases with no gene match: 10. Germline V CDR1 and CDR2: LNHDA, SQIVND (reference sequence).

The genes are TRBV11-2 and TRBJ2-5, with 10 bases that match TRBD1. The CDR3 consists of 15 residues. CDR1 is SGHAT, CDR2 FQNNGV, per germline. J lost 4 bases, V lost 5 bases, and 7 bases had no gene match. The CDR3 protein is CASSLTGGRRETQYF. CDR3 sequence (DNA): TGTGCCAGCAGCCTGACAGGGGGCCGGCGAGAGACCCAGTACTTC.

CDR3 sequence: CAWSPTVDTQYF. The CDR3 bases are TGTGCCTGGAGTCCTACGGTCGATACGCAGTATTTT. V is TRBV30 and J is TRBJ2-3; D gene ambiguous. The CDR3 sequence is 12 residues long. V lost 2 bases and J lost 6, with 9 bases in between. The germline gives CDR1 GTSNPN, CDR2 SVGIG (reference sequence).

The chain combines TRBV12-3 or TRBV12-4 with TRBJ1-2; D not resolved. The CDR3 totals 12 residues. Trimming removed 5 bases at V and 3 bases at J, with 7 bases between. CDR3: CASSQSYYGYTF. The CDR3 nucleotides are TGTGCCAGCAGTCAGTCGTACTATGGCTACACCTTC.

This clone was found a few times. The rearrangement joins TRBV3-1 (or the pseudogene TRBV3-2) to TRBJ1-1, with 7 bases that match TRBD1. Germline V gene sequence: CDR1 LGHDT, CDR2 YNNKEL (reference sequence). The CDR3 has 13 amino acids. The V and J ends lost 7 bases and 3 bases, in that order; junction bases with no gene match: 5. The CDR3 nucleotides read TGTGCCAGCATCCCTCAGGGGGACACTGAAGCTTTCTTT. Its translation is CASIPQGDTEAFF.

The rearrangement joins TRBV19 to TRBJ2-2; TRBD1 matches at 9 bases. V trimming: 5 bases; J trimming: 7 bases; junction bases outside the gene matches: 5. The germline CDR1 and CDR2 sequences are LNHDA and SQIVND (reference sequence). This CDR3 has 14 amino acids. The CDR3 is CASSHRGQSGELFF. CDR3 nucleotides: TGTGCCAGTAGTCACAGGGGGCAGAGCGGGGAGCTGTTTTTT.

The chain employs TRBV18 and TRBJ1-1; D not certain. This CDR3 is 14 amino acids long. Trimming shortened V by 6 bases and J by 2 bases, and 13 bases separated the two germline ends. Germline CDR1 reads KGHSH; CDR2 reads LQKENI. The CDR3 here is CASSPARENTEAFF. The CDR3, as DNA: TGTGCCAGCTCTCCCGCGAGAGAAAACACTGAAGCTTTCTTT.

V gene TRBV24-1 combines with J gene TRBJ2-5, with D perhaps matching TRBD1 (6 bases). The germline CDR1 and CDR2 sequences are KGHDR and SFDVKD. CDR3 length: 13 residues. Trimming removed 9 bases from V and 1 base from J, with 11 bases in between. CDR3 region: CATSSGAQETQYF. In nucleotides, the CDR3 is TGTGCCACCTCCTCAGGGGCCCAAGAGACCCAGTACTTC.

The chain joins TRBV29-1 to TRBJ2-7; D assignment may be TRBD1 or TRBD2 (9 bases each). Germline values: CDR1 SQVTM, CDR2 ANQGSEA. This CDR3 has 12 residues. DNA for the CDR3: TGCCGCGGGGGGGGGACAGGGCACGAGCAGTACTTC. This sequence encodes CRGGGTGHEQYF.

This rearrangement joins TRBV5-1 to TRBJ2-5; weak D call: TRBD1 (5 bases). Deletions cut 1 base from V and 1 base from J, with 8 bases between. This CDR3 spans 14 amino acids. Germline V gives CDR1 SGHRS, CDR2 YFSETQ. The CDR3 DNA is TGCGCCAGCAGCTTGAAAGGGGTCCAAGAGACCCAGTACTTC. It encodes CASSLKGVQETQYF.

This chain joins TRBV6-5 and TRBJ2-3, with D possibly TRBD1 on 6 matching bases. Trimming left V 6 bases short and J 4 bases short, with 14 bases between. CDR1 MNHEY and CDR2 SVGAGI come from the germline V gene. The CDR3 consists of 14 residues. DNA of the CDR3: TGTGCCAGCAGCGACCAGGGGTCCGCAGATACGCAGTATTTT. This sequence encodes CASSDQGSADTQYF.